Below are 9 T cell receptor beta chains sequenced from a single sample in a study of cytomegalovirus exposure and HLA in healthy donors. The PCR contained 60 Vbeta and 13 Jbeta primers. Measured with immunoSEQ multiplex PCR; TCRdb has only the in-frame clones, and not every one. The data show around 200,000 clones, with approximately 78% seen just once and roughly 0.73% held by the top ten. Specimen: PBMCs. These receptors all come from a young woman in good health and CMV-seronegative.

The V gene is TRBV7-9, the J gene TRBJ2-5; D gene ambiguous. The DNA end is more similar to TRBJ2-7, so the J call may be wrong. The CDR3 has 11 amino acids. The germline V gene encodes CDR1 SEHNR and CDR2 FQNEAQ (reference sequence). The DNA for the CDR3 is TGTGCCAGCAGTAGGGACTACGAGCAGTACTTC. Translation: CASSRDYEQYF.

The chain couples TRBV7-9 to TRBJ2-1, with D unresolved. CDR3 length equals 13 residues. The V and J ends lost 4 bases and 6 bases respectively, with 10 bases between them. CDR1 and CDR2 (germline): SEHNR, FQNEAQ (reference sequence). The CDR3 reads CASSSEIRNEQFF. The CDR3 DNA sequence: TGTGCCAGCAGCTCCGAGATCCGCAATGAGCAGTTCTTC.

The chain links TRBV5-6 to TRBJ2-1; 10 nucleotides align to TRBD2. Looked up from germline, CDR1 is SGHDT and CDR2 is YYEEEE. The length of the CDR3 is 16 residues. V dropped 5 bases and J dropped 6; count of bases not matched to a gene: 11. The CDR3 DNA reads as TGTGCCAGCAGGGACGGGTGGCTAGCGGGGGTCAATGAGCAGTTCTTC. Its protein product is CASRDGWLAGVNEQFF.

A few counts support this clone. This chain connects TRBV11-1 to TRBJ1-1; the D gene is possibly TRBD1 (5 bases). V lost 7 bases and J 4 bases, leaving 19 bases between the germline ends. This CDR3 spans 15 amino acids. Per germline, CDR1 SGHAT and CDR2 FQDESV (reference sequence). CDR3 DNA: TGTGCCAGCACCCCTCCGGGGGGTTTTGGCACTGAAGCTTTCTTT. It specifies CASTPPGGFGTEAFF.

V gene TRBV5-6 combines with J gene TRBJ1-3, with 7 bases that match TRBD1. CDR3 length: 17 amino acids. V shed 4 bases, J shed 0 bases, and the junction held 10 bases outside the gene matches. Germline lookup yields CDR1 SGHDT and CDR2 YYEEEE. The CDR3 protein is CASSRGTGVSSGNTIYF. DNA for the CDR3: TGTGCCAGCAGCCGGGGCACAGGGGTTAGCTCTGGAAACACCATATATTTT.

The chain joins TRBV10-2 to TRBJ2-3; 8 nucleotides line up with TRBD1. In germline, CDR1 is WSHSY, CDR2 SAAADI. V gave up 2 bases and J gave up 2 bases; unmatched junction bases: 9. The CDR3 runs 17 residues. In DNA form, the CDR3 reads TGCGCCAGCAGTGAGACTGGACAGGGCTTCTCCACAGATACGCAGTATTTT. This translates into CASSETGQGFSTDTQYF.

The V and J genes are TRBV28 and TRBJ1-1; D is undetermined. The CDR3 extends over 17 amino acids. CDR1 is MDHEN, CDR2 SYDVKM, per germline. The germline V and J ends were trimmed by 4 bases and 2 bases, with 20 bases remaining between them. This CDR3 reads CASSYSGSVLPNTEAFF. The CDR3, as DNA: TGTGCCAGCAGTTATTCGGGGTCCGTCCTCCCAAACACTGAAGCTTTCTTT.

CDR3 protein: CASSLVAGYGYTF. Here the CDR3 DNA reads TGTGCCAGCAGCTTAGTGGCAGGCTATGGCTACACCTTC. The V and J genes are TRBV7-2 and TRBJ1-2, with D uncertain. Germline values: CDR1 SGHTA, CDR2 FQGNSA. V was cut by 1 base and J by 4 bases, with 7 bases left in between. The length of the CDR3 is 13 residues.

A single count supports this clone. This chain connects TRBV5-6 to TRBJ2-3, with TRBD1 matching 7 bases. The CDR3 loop spans 13 amino acids. Germline V gene sequence: CDR1 SGHDT, CDR2 YYEEEE. With 4 bases clipped from V and 5 bases from J, the junction kept 4 bases outside the gene matches. The CDR3 region is CASSENRGDTQYF. The CDR3 bases are TGTGCCAGCAGCGAAAACAGGGGAGATACGCAGTATTTT. Using reference TRBV5-6 and TRBJ2-3 for the parts outside the CDR3, the full variable domain is DAGVTQSPTHLIKTRGQQVTLRCSPKSGHDTVSWYQQALGQGPQFIFQYYEEEERQRGNFPDRFSGHQFPNYSSELNVNALLLGDSALYLCASSENRGDTQYFGPGTRLTVL.